The T cell receptor (beta chain) under discussion was sequenced for a study of CXCR3-negative and CXCR3-positive naive CD8 T cells. General observations from the study: The study found that naive CXCR3-negative and CXCR3-positive cells shared TRBV-TRBJ usage, while memory cells differed. CXCR3-positive naive cells carried more hydrophobic TRB CDR3s than CXCR3-negative naive cells did. The authors found comparable surface CD5 between naive subsets and inferred TCR strength from TRB CDR3 properties.

This CDR3 spans 15 amino acids. Germline assignment: CDR1 GTSNPN and CDR2 SVGIG (reference sequence). The study made its TRB cDNA libraries by 5' RACE, adding UMI labels. TCRdb reworked the 5' RACE reads into one entry per CDR3 protein, no DNA. The sample data list around 140,000 distinct CDR3 sequences. As for this clonotype: Its antigen is currently unknown.

The chain couples TRBV30 to TRBJ2-7; as DNA is missing, the TRBD2 call by TCRdb cannot be tested. This clonotype was sampled from a human donor in good health. Some clones in this sample may be carry-over from other donors' samples. The sequenced sample was naive CXCR3+ CD8+ T cells from blood. The subset: CD45RO-CCR7+CD27+CD95- naive CD8+ T cells expressing CXCR3 (TNR3+). CDR3 loop: CAWSDGTSGNYEQYF.